This T cell receptor (beta chain) appears in the sequencing data of a study of metastatic and nonmetastatic thyroid tumors. Study as a whole: Peripheral blood and tumor or nodule samples from malignant and benign thyroid patients were compared. Regarding the study as a whole: Across blood and tumor, TCR beta diversity in malignant thyroid tumors was reportedly significantly higher than in benign nodules.

In the authors' methods: Built for papillary thyroid cancer, a distant-metastasis classifier drew on CDR3 differences across clinicopathological groups. TCRdb re-called the PCR reads via MiXCR. The V and J calls and clone size come from TCRdb's table, not from the authors' own analysis. Among some 27,000 clones listed, around a quarter were seen once. The CDR3 loop spans 13 amino acids. Trimming took off 3 bases at V and 5 bases at J, with 10 bases between the two ends. The V gene's germline CDR1 is MGHRA and CDR2 YSYEKL. About this clone itself: Its antigen is unknown.

None of the patients had undergone any treatment ahead of thyroid surgery. The sample consisted of blood. The rearrangement uses TRBV4-1 and TRBJ2-5; no firm D call. This TCR was recovered from a female donor with papillary thyroid cancer or a benign thyroid nodule (not recorded which). Some clones in this sample may be carry-over from other donors' samples. CDR3 nucleotide sequence: TGCGCCAGCAGCCAGCTGGTGGTCGAGACCCAGTACTTC. Encoded protein: CASSQLVVETQYF.